This T cell receptor (beta chain) comes out of a study of blood T cell repertoires in COVID-19. Study-level background: T cells, B-cell-depleted T cells, or PBMCs supplied cDNA or gDNA.

Only in-frame clones appear in the TCRdb table, and some are missing; sequencing was by immunoSEQ multiplex PCR. Of about 150,000 clones in the sample, around 81% were seen once. The sample comprised peripheral blood. The receptor was derived from a woman in her thirties or forties with active or convalescent COVID-19.

DNA of the CDR3: TGTGCCAGCAGCTTAATACAGGGGTTCACTAGCACAGATACGCAGTATTTT. Translating it yields CASSLIQGFTSTDTQYF. V gene TRBV5-5 combines with J gene TRBJ2-3; 7 nucleotides align to TRBD1. The V gene's germline CDR1 is SGHKS and CDR2 YYEKEE (reference sequence). This CDR3 is built from 17 residues. V shed 2 bases, J shed 0 bases, and the junction held 9 bases outside the gene matches.